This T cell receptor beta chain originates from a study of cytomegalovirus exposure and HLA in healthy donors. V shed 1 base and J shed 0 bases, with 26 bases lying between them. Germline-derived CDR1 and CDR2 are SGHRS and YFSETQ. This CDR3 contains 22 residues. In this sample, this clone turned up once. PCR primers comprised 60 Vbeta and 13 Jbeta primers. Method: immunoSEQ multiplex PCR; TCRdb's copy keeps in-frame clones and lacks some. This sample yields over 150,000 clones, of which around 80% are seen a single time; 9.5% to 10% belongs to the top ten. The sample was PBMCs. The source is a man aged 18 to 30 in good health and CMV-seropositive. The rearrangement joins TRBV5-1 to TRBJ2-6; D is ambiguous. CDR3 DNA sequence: TGCGCCAGCAGCTTGTCCAGTTGGCAGGCGCCATTCCCATCCTCTGGGGCCAACGTCCTGACTTTC. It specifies CASSLSSWQAPFPSSGANVLTF.